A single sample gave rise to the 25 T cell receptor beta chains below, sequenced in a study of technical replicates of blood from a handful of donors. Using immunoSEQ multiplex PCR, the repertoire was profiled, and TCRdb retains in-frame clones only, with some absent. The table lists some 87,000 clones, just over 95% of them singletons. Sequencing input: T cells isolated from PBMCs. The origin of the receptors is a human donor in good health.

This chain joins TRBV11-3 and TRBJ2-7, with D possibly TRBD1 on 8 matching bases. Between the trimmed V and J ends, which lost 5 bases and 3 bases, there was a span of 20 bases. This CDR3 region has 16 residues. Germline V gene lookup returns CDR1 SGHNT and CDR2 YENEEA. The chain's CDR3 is CASSPLQRDRSYEQYF. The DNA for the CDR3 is TGTGCCAGCAGCCCTTTACAGCGGGACAGGAGCTACGAGCAGTACTTC.

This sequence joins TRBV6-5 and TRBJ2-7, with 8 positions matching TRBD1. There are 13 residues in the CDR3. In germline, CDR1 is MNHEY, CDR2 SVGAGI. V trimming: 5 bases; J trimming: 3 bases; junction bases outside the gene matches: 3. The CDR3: CASSPGQVYEQYF. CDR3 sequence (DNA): TGTGCCAGCAGTCCGGGACAGGTCTACGAGCAGTACTTC.

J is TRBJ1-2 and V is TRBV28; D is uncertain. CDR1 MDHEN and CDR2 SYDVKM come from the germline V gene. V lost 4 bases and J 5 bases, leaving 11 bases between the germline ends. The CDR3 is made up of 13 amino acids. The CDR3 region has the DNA TGTGCCAGCAGTTCACACGAGGGTTATGGCTACACCTTC. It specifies CASSSHEGYGYTF.

The CDR3 sequence is CASSFQAGGTDTQYF. The CDR3 DNA is TGCGCCAGCAGTTTTCAAGCGGGAGGCACAGATACGCAGTATTTT. The chain joins TRBV10-1 to TRBJ2-3, with 8 bases fitting TRBD2. The CDR3 extends over 15 amino acids. V was clipped by 5 bases and J by 1 base; unmatched bases: 5. Germline-derived CDR1 and CDR2 are WNHNN and SYGVQD (reference sequence).

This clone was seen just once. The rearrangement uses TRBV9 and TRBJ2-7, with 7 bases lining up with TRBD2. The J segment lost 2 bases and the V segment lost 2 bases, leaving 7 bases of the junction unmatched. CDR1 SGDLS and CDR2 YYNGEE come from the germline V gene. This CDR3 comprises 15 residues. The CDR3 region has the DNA TGTGCCAGCAGCGTCACGGCTAGCGGAACCTACGAGCAGTACTTC. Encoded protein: CASSVTASGTYEQYF.

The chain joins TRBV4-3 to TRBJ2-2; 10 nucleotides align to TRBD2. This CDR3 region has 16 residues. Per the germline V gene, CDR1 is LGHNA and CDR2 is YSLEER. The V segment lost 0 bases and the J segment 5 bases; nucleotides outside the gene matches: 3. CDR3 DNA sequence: TGCGCCAGCAGCCAAGATGCAGCGGGAGGGACCGGGGAGCTGTTTTTT. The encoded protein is CASSQDAAGGTGELFF.

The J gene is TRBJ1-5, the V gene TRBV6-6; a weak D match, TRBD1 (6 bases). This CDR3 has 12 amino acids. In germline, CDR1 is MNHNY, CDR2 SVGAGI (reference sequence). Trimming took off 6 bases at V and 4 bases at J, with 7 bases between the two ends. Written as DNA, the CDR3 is TGTGCCAGCAGGCAGGGGAATCAGCCCCAGCATTTT. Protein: CASRQGNQPQHF.

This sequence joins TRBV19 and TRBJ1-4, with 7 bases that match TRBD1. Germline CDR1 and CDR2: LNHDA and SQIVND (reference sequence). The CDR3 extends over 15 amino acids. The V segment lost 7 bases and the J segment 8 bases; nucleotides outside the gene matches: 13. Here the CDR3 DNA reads TGTGCCAGTACCCCCTCCGGAACAGGGGTCGAAAAACTGTTTTTT. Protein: CASTPSGTGVEKLFF.

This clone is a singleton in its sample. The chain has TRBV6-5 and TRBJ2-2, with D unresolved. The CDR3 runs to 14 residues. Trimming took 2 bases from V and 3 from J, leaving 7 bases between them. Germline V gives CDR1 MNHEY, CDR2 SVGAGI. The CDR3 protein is CASSYDPDTGELFF. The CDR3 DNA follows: TGTGCCAGCAGTTACGATCCGGACACCGGGGAGCTGTTTTTT.

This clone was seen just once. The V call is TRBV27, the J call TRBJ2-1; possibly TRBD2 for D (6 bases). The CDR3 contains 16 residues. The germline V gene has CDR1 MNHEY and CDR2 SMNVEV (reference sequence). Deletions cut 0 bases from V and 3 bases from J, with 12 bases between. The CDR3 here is CASSLSGGSLYNEQFF. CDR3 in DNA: TGTGCCAGCAGTTTATCAGGAGGGTCCCTCTACAATGAGCAGTTCTTC.

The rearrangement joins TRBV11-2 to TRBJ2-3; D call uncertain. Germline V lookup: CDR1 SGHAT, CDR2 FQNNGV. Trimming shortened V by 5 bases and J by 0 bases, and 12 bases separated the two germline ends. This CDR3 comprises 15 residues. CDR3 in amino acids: CASSRSTWSTDTQYF. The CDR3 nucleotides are TGTGCCAGCAGCCGCAGTACGTGGAGCACAGATACGCAGTATTTT.

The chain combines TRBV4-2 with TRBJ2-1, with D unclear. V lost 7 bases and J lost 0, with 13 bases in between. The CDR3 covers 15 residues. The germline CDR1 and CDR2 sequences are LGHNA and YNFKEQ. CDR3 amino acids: CASISDLSSYNEQFF. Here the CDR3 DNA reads TGTGCCAGCATCTCCGACTTAAGCTCCTACAATGAGCAGTTCTTC.

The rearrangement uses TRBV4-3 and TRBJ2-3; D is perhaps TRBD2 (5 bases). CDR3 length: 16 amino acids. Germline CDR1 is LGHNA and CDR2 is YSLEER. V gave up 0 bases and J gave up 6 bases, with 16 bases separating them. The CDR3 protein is CASSQERAGMSDTQYF. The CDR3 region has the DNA TGCGCCAGCAGCCAAGAGCGGGCAGGAATGTCCGATACGCAGTATTTT.

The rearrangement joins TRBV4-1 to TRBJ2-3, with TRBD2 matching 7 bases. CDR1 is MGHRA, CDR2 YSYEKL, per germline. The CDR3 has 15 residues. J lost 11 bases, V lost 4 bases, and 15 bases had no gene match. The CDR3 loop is CASSLMWGGPGGQYF. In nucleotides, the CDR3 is TGCGCCAGCAGCCTCATGTGGGGAGGACCGGGGGGGCAGTATTTT.

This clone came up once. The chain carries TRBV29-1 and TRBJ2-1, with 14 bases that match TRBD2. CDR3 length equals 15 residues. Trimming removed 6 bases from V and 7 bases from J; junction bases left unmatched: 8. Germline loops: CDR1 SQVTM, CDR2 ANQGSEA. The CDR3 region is CSVNAGTSGSNEQFF. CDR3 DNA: TGCAGCGTAAATGCCGGGACTAGCGGGAGTAATGAGCAGTTCTTC.

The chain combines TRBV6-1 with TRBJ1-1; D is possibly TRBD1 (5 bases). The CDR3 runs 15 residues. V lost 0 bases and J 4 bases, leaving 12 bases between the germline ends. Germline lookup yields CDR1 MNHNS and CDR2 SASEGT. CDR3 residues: CASSEAQGGITEAFF. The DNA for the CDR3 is TGTGCCAGCAGTGAAGCGCAGGGTGGTATCACTGAAGCTTTCTTT.

CDR3 DNA sequence: TGTGCCAGTAGTATATCGGGACTAGCGAAGGAGCAGTTCTTC. It codes for CASSISGLAKEQFF. This chain uses TRBV19 with TRBJ2-1, with 10 positions matching TRBD2. V was pared by 2 bases and J by 10 bases, with 5 bases of the junction left unmatched. Germline-derived CDR1 and CDR2 are LNHDA and SQIVND (reference sequence). The CDR3 contains 14 residues.

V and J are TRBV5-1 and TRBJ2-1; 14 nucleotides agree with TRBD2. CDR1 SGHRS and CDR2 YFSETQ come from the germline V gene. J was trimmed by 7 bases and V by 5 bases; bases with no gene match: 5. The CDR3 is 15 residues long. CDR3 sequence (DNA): TGCGCCAGCAGAAGGGGACTAGCGGGAGAAAATGAGCAGTTCTTC. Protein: CASRRGLAGENEQFF.

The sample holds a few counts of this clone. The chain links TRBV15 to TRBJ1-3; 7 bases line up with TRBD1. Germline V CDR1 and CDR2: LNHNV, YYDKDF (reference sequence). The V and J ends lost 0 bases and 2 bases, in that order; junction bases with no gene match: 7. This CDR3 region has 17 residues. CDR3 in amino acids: CATSRDLGGTAGNTIYF. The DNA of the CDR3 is TGTGCCACCAGCAGAGATTTAGGGGGCACCGCTGGAAACACCATATATTTT.

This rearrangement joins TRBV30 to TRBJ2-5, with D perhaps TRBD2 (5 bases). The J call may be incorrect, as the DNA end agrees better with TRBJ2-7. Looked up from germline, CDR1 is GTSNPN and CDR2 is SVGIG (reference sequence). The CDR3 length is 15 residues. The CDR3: CAWSVRLADSYEQYF. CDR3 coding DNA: TGTGCCTGGAGTGTACGGCTAGCTGATTCCTACGAGCAGTACTTC.

CDR3 sequence reads: CASKETGSQETQYF. The CDR3 DNA follows: TGCGCCAGCAAAGAGACAGGGTCCCAAGAGACCCAGTACTTC. V is TRBV10-2 and J is TRBJ2-5; 7 positions match TRBD1. This CDR3 comprises 14 residues. V lost 7 bases and J lost 1; bases outside the gene matches: 6. Looked up from germline, CDR1 is WSHSY and CDR2 is SAAADI.

The CDR3 nucleotides are TGCAGCGTTGAGGTCGGGTGGCAGCAGTTCTTC. It yields the protein CSVEVGWQQFF. V gene TRBV29-1 combines with J gene TRBJ2-1; D call uncertain. This CDR3 region has 11 residues. Germline V CDR1 and CDR2: SQVTM, ANQGSEA. V was pared by 3 bases and J by 11 bases, with 11 bases between.

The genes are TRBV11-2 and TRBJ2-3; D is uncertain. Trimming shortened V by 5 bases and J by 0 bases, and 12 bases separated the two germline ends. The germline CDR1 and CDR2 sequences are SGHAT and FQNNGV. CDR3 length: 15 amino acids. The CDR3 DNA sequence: TGTGCCAGCAGCCGCGGAGCCCTTAGCACAGATACGCAGTATTTT. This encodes CASSRGALSTDTQYF.

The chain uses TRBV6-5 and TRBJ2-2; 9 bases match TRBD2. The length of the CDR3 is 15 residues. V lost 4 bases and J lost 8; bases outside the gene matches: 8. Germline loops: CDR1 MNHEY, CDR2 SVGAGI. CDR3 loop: CASSSLSGSLGELFF. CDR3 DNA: TGTGCCAGCAGTTCCCTTAGCGGGAGCCTTGGGGAGCTGTTTTTT.

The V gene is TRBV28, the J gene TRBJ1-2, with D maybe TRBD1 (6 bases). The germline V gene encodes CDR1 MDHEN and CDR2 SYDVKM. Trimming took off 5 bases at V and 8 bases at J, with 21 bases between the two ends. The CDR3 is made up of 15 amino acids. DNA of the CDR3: TGTGCCAGCAGTAACTACCAACAGGGTACTGGGGGCTACACCTTC. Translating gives CASSNYQQGTGGYTF.